The 29 T cell receptor beta chains below come from one sample, sequenced in a study of beta chain features in type 1 diabetes. Study results and caveats: Across all four CD4+ subsets, people with type 1 diabetes showed modestly shorter TCRB CDR3s.

cDNA synthesis used the whole RNA isolate, giving expressed TCRB sequences. The assay was immunoSEQ multiplex PCR, and TCRdb's table has in-frame clones only and misses some. Here the sample spans more than 300,000 clones, about a tenth being singletons. Their antigen targets remain unknown. The specimen sequenced was central memory CD4+ T cells from blood. The source is a man aged 25-45 years with type 1 diabetes.

This clone was seen more than once but under ten times. The chain carries TRBV25-1 and TRBJ2-7; 11 bases fit TRBD1. CDR3 size: 18 residues. Unmatched junction bases numbered 16, after V lost 3 bases and J lost 6 bases. Germline CDR1 MGHDK, CDR2 SYGVNS. CDR3 sequence: CASSDPPGTGGVYGEQYF. In DNA, the CDR3 is TGTGCCAGCAGTGACCCCCCGGGGACAGGGGGGGTTTATGGCGAGCAGTACTTC.

This clone was seen ten or more times. The chain is built from TRBV7-9 and TRBJ2-1; D remains ambiguous. The CDR3 runs to 14 residues. V lost 1 base and J 4 bases, leaving 8 bases between the germline ends. Germline V lookup: CDR1 SEHNR, CDR2 FQNEAQ (reference sequence). CDR3 in amino acids: CASSLESVYNEQFF. The CDR3 DNA reads as TGTGCCAGCAGCTTAGAAAGCGTTTACAATGAGCAGTTCTTC.

This chain joins TRBV7-6 and TRBJ1-1; the D gene is possibly TRBD1 (6 bases). The V and J ends lost 4 bases and 2 bases respectively, with 14 bases between them. Germline CDR1 and CDR2: SGHVS and FNYEAQ. The CDR3 extends over 15 amino acids. CDR3 loop: CASSSGDRINTEAFF. The CDR3 bases are TGTGCCAGCAGCTCAGGCGACAGGATTAACACTGAAGCTTTCTTT.

This clone was seen more than once but under ten times. The chain uses TRBV7-2 and TRBJ2-1; 13 nucleotides align to TRBD2. CDR3 length: 19 amino acids. CDR1 is SGHTA, CDR2 FQGNSA, per germline. Trimming took 2 bases from V and 4 from J; bases not matched to a gene: 11. CDR3 nucleotide sequence: TGTGCCAGCAGCTTATACACAACTAGCGGGGGGGCAAGTTACAATGAGCAGTTCTTC. Its translation is CASSLYTTSGGASYNEQFF.

V gene TRBV4-3 combines with J gene TRBJ1-6; D is ambiguous. V was clipped by 0 bases and J by 10 bases, with 7 bases between them. CDR1 is LGHNA, CDR2 YSLEER, per germline. The CDR3 consists of 13 residues. The CDR3, as DNA: TGCGCCAGCAGCCAAGATCCAGGATCACCCCTCCACTTT. Its protein is CASSQDPGSPLHF.

About this clone itself: Distinct nucleotide sequences in the sample also encode this CDR3. The rearrangement links TRBV5-4 to TRBJ1-2, with 8 bases identical to TRBD1. Germline assignment: CDR1 SGHNT and CDR2 YYREEE (reference sequence). The CDR3 sequence is 13 residues long. J lost 5 bases, V lost 0 bases, and 0 bases had no gene match. The chain's CDR3 is CASSLDRGYGYTF. Here the CDR3 DNA reads TGTGCCAGCAGCTTGGACAGGGGGTATGGCTACACCTTC. The variable domain in full, with the rest retrieved from reference TRBV5-4 and TRBJ1-2, is ETGVTQSPTHLIKTRGQQVTLRCSSQSGHNTVSWYQQALGQGPQFIFQYYREEENGRGNFPPRFSGLQFPNYSSELNVNALELDDSALYLCASSLDRGYGYTFGSGTRLTVV.

Many counts were recorded for this clone. V usage is TRBV4-3 and J usage is TRBJ2-3; 10 nucleotides agree with TRBD1. This CDR3 spans 20 amino acids. Trimming at V came to 0 bases and at J to 0 bases, leaving 12 bases not matched to a gene. Germline-derived CDR1 and CDR2 are LGHNA and YSLEER. CDR3 residues: CASSQDGPPRTGGSTDTQYF. In DNA form, the CDR3 reads TGCGCCAGCAGCCAAGATGGCCCCCCCCGGACAGGGGGGAGCACAGATACGCAGTATTTT.

The CDR3, as DNA: TGTGCCAGCAGCGTAACGTCGGGGGGGATGCCAGATACGCAGTATTTT. Translation: CASSVTSGGMPDTQYF. This rearrangement joins TRBV9 to TRBJ2-3; 8 bases line up with TRBD2. Trimming cost V 1 base and J 4 bases; bases outside gene matches: 8. CDR3 length equals 16 residues. Germline CDR1 is SGDLS and CDR2 is YYNGEE.

This clone was detected a few times. This chain joins TRBV7-2 and TRBJ2-2; D is unresolved. The length of the CDR3 is 12 residues. Trimming shortened V by 7 bases and J by 3 bases, and 6 bases separated the two germline ends. Germline loops: CDR1 SGHTA, CDR2 FQGNSA. This chain's CDR3 is CASIMDTGELFF. The CDR3 nucleotides are TGTGCCAGCATCATGGACACCGGGGAGCTGTTTTTT.

This clone has more than one count but fewer than ten. V usage is TRBV5-1 and J usage is TRBJ2-5, with 8 bases that match TRBD2. Germline V gene sequence: CDR1 SGHRS, CDR2 YFSETQ. The ends lost 1 base at V and 4 bases at J; junction bases unmatched: 6. The CDR3 runs 15 residues. The CDR3 loop reads CASSLRAAGGETQYF. Written as DNA, the CDR3 is TGCGCCAGCAGCTTGCGGGCGGCGGGGGGAGAGACCCAGTACTTC.

The rearrangement joins TRBV25-1 to TRBJ1-5; D perhaps matches TRBD1 (5 bases). Between the trimmed V and J ends, which lost 2 bases and 7 bases, there was a span of 12 bases. CDR3 length: 14 amino acids. Germline V gene sequence: CDR1 MGHDK, CDR2 SYGVNS. The CDR3 DNA follows: TGTGCCAGCAGTGAACGGGACGGTAGACAGCCCCAGCATTTT. Amino acid sequence: CASSERDGRQPQHF.

This clone came up a few times. It is likely a read error, because the conserved phenylalanine at the end of the CDR3 is missing. The DNA is left out, because the CDR3 cannot be placed on it with certainty; the CDR3 is given as TCRdb lists it. The same CDR3 is also encoded by other DNA sequences in this sample. The chain combines TRBV29-1 with TRBJ1-4; TRBD1 is taken as the D call from the table, unchecked against the DNA. The V gene's germline CDR1 is SQVTM and CDR2 ANQGSEA. Termini included, the CDR3 measures 15 amino acids. The CDR3 sequence is CSVSKGPRDTLKSSL.

This clone showed up just a few times. This rearrangement joins TRBV11-2 to TRBJ1-6; the match to TRBD1 covers 7 bases. CDR3 length: 14 amino acids. Per germline, CDR1 SGHAT and CDR2 FQNNGV. Trimming removed 7 bases from V and 10 bases from J; junction bases left unmatched: 10. The CDR3 bases are TGTGCCAGCAAACCGAACTCAGGGGGATCACCCCTCCACTTT. This gives the protein CASKPNSGGSPLHF.

This clone was seen only a few times. The sample contains more than one DNA sequence encoding this CDR3. The rearrangement joins TRBV5-1 to TRBJ1-5; D call uncertain. CDR1 is SGHRS, CDR2 YFSETQ, per germline. The CDR3 spans 13 residues. Trimming pared 4 bases from V and 0 bases from J, leaving 5 bases between. CDR3 protein: CASSVDSNQPQHF. CDR3 sequence (DNA): TGCGCCAGCAGCGTGGATAGCAATCAGCCCCAGCATTTT.

This clone was picked up many times. CDR3 in DNA: TGTGCCAGCAGTTTTAACCGGGACAGGGCTCCCGAGCAGTACTTC. This encodes CASSFNRDRAPEQYF. The chain uses TRBV27 and TRBJ2-7, with TRBD1 matching over 9 bases. This CDR3 contains 15 residues. V gave up 3 bases and J gave up 6 bases; unmatched junction bases: 9. Germline V gene data show CDR1 as MNHEY and CDR2 as SMNVEV (reference sequence).

V is TRBV4-1 and J is TRBJ1-2; 7 positions agree with TRBD1. Trimming cost V 4 bases and J 0 bases; bases outside gene matches: 5. Germline V gene lookup returns CDR1 MGHRA and CDR2 YSYEKL. This CDR3 contains 15 residues. This chain's CDR3 is CASSLQTGPNYGYTF. In DNA, the CDR3 is TGCGCCAGCAGCCTCCAGACAGGGCCTAACTATGGCTACACCTTC.

CDR3 amino acids: CASSDGRETQYF. The CDR3 DNA is TGTGCCAGCAGTGACGGGCGGGAGACCCAGTACTTC. J is TRBJ2-5 and V is TRBV2; D is ambiguous. This CDR3 has 12 residues. Germline assignment: CDR1 SNHLY and CDR2 FYNNEI. Trimming stripped 3 bases from V and 5 bases from J, with 7 bases between.

This clone showed up just a few times. The V and J genes are TRBV25-1 and TRBJ1-1, with D unresolved. The CDR3 is made up of 13 amino acids. CDR1 is MGHDK, CDR2 SYGVNS, per germline. V shed 6 bases and J shed 4 bases, with 12 bases lying between them. DNA of the CDR3: TGTGCCAGCAGGGGCAGGTCGGGCACTGAAGCTTTCTTT. This encodes CASRGRSGTEAFF.

This clone was observed a handful of times. This chain connects TRBV27 to TRBJ1-1; D is undetermined. Looked up from germline, CDR1 is MNHEY and CDR2 is SMNVEV (reference sequence). The CDR3 has 13 residues. Trimming stripped 6 bases from V and 3 bases from J, with 11 bases between. DNA of the CDR3: TGTGCCAGCAGCATTCAGGTGTACACTGAAGCTTTCTTT. Amino acid sequence: CASSIQVYTEAFF.

This clone was seen a few times. The chain joins TRBV2 to TRBJ2-2, with TRBD2 identical over 12 bases. The CDR3 contains 11 residues. J gave up 13 bases and V 8 bases, and 2 bases lay outside the gene matches. Germline V gene sequence: CDR1 SNHLY, CDR2 FYNNEI. CDR3 nucleotide sequence: TGTGCCAGCTCACTAGCGGGAGGGCTGTTTTTT. This gives the protein CASSLAGGLFF.

This clone occurred a few times. The chain carries TRBV19 and TRBJ1-1, with 7 bases identical to TRBD1. The V segment lost 0 bases and the J segment 3 bases; nucleotides outside the gene matches: 4. The germline V gene encodes CDR1 LNHDA and CDR2 SQIVND (reference sequence). There are 15 residues in the CDR3. CDR3: CASSIDFQGDTEAFF. The CDR3 nucleotides are TGTGCCAGTAGTATAGACTTTCAGGGGGACACTGAAGCTTTCTTT.

In this sample, this clone turned up a few times. CDR3 protein: CASSWDRDGEQFF. CDR3 bases: TGTGCCAGCAGCTGGGACAGGGACGGGGAGCAGTTCTTC. V and J are TRBV7-9 and TRBJ2-1, with 9 positions matching TRBD1. This CDR3 is 13 amino acids long. V trimming: 4 bases; J trimming: 10 bases; junction bases outside the gene matches: 5. Germline assignment: CDR1 SEHNR and CDR2 FQNEAQ (reference sequence).

This chain uses TRBV5-1 with TRBJ1-6; D unresolved. V lost 4 bases and J lost 4, with 9 bases in between. This CDR3 comprises 14 residues. Germline V gene lookup returns CDR1 SGHRS and CDR2 YFSETQ. CDR3 nucleotides: TGCGCCAGCAGCCCGGAGGGTTATAATTCACCCCTCCACTTT. This gives the protein CASSPEGYNSPLHF.

In DNA, the CDR3 is TGTGCCAGCAGTCGGGACACTGAAGCTTTCTTT. Its protein product is CASSRDTEAFF. This chain uses TRBV2 with TRBJ1-1, with D unresolved. Germline CDR1 is SNHLY and CDR2 is FYNNEI. The CDR3 is 11 residues long. With 5 bases removed from V and 3 bases from J, the gap between germline ends came to 4 bases.

This clone was seen repeatedly, ten times or more. The chain uses TRBV25-1 and TRBJ2-1; 7 nucleotides line up with TRBD2. CDR1 and CDR2 (germline): MGHDK, SYGVNS. V shed 2 bases and J 6 bases; nucleotides not matched to a gene: 7. This CDR3 is 15 amino acids long. CDR3 protein: CASSELRGGANEQFF. CDR3 in DNA: TGTGCCAGCAGTGAACTTAGGGGAGGGGCCAATGAGCAGTTCTTC.

CDR3 DNA sequence: TGTGCCAGCAGCCGGGGCTGGGGACAGGGTAATCAGCCCCAGCATTTT. Protein sequence: CASSRGWGQGNQPQHF. V gene TRBV7-2 combines with J gene TRBJ1-5, with 9 bases aligning to TRBD1. The trim removed 5 bases at V and 4 bases at J, leaving 9 bases unmatched. CDR3 length: 16 amino acids. The germline V gene has CDR1 SGHTA and CDR2 FQGNSA.

The V and J genes are TRBV19 and TRBJ1-6; D not resolved. The V and J ends lost 7 bases and 7 bases respectively, with 14 bases between them. CDR3 size: 14 residues. Per germline, CDR1 LNHDA and CDR2 SQIVND (reference sequence). CDR3: CASKGGSSNSPLHF. DNA of the CDR3: TGTGCCAGTAAAGGAGGCTCCTCCAATTCACCCCTCCACTTT.

This clone occurred a few times. V usage is TRBV27 and J usage is TRBJ2-3; D is unresolved. Germline lookup yields CDR1 MNHEY and CDR2 SMNVEV (reference sequence). Trimming took 3 bases from V and 0 from J, leaving 13 bases between them. CDR3 length: 16 residues. The CDR3 spells CASSFWQSFSTDTQYF. The DNA for the CDR3 is TGTGCCAGCAGTTTTTGGCAGTCGTTTAGCACAGATACGCAGTATTTT.

CDR3 sequence (DNA): TGTGCCAGCAGCTTCTCCGGGACAGTCGGGACCCAGTACTTC. Translation gives CASSFSGTVGTQYF. The rearrangement uses TRBV7-9 and TRBJ2-5; 7 nucleotides line up with TRBD1. Germline V CDR1 and CDR2: SEHNR, FQNEAQ (reference sequence). This CDR3 is 14 amino acids long. Trimming at V came to 3 bases and at J to 7 bases, leaving 8 bases not matched to a gene.